This TCR beta chain stems from a study of graft-versus-host responses after intestinal transplantation. Whole-study context: Transplant recipients had multivisceral, liver-intestinal, or isolated intestinal grafts. After anti-thymocyte globulin induction, recipients took tacrolimus and steroids for around 3 years. Points from the study as a whole: Early after transplant, HvG clones declined as circulating GvH clones peaked. The recipient marrow held GvH clones, and some of them showed up first in ileum or blood.

With respect to this clone: What it binds is not known.

CDR3 length: 16 residues. Looked up from germline, CDR1 is MNHNY and CDR2 is SVGAGI (reference sequence). Trimming took 2 bases from V and 4 from J; bases not matched to a gene: 7. The assay was immunoSEQ multiplex PCR, and TCRdb's table has in-frame clones only and misses some. The sample shows tens of thousands of clones, roughly 93% of them seen only once. The rearrangement uses TRBV6-6 and TRBJ1-5; 8 bases match TRBD1. This TCR was recovered from a human donor who was the organ donor for an intestinal transplant. The source was unstimulated CD8+ T cells sorted from spleen or lymph node cells, collected before transplant. The CDR3 DNA sequence: TGTGCCAGCAGTTACCCCGGGACAGGAGGTAATCAGCCCCAGCATTTT. This encodes CASSYPGTGGNQPQHF.